This T cell receptor beta chain was found in a study of shared T cell receptors in the human thymus (dated by TCRdb to the early 2020s). With regard to the full study: The study investigated the way shared, self-reactive T-cell receptor alpha chains are produced in the human thymus.

V drops 6 bases and J drops 7 bases, leaving 13 bases in between. There are 13 amino acids in the CDR3, from cysteine to phenylalanine inclusive. The kept DNA is CDR3 alone, 39 bases in frame from the first base. Via the germline V gene, CDR1 is MNHEY and CDR2 SVGAGI. Concerning this clone itself: Its specific antigen is unknown. One base away there is no much larger clone; base qualities are not given.

The library came from the immunoSEQ multiplex PCR assay. In TCRdb, the immuneACCESS table is reduced to in-frame sequences with V and J assigned. These tables do not hold every clone; where another copy was compared, an unresolved V gene accounts for under half, and the others remain unexplained. The table for this sample lists roughly 500,000 clones; more than 75% of them were counted only once. In total, the top ten clones hold 0.013% of the sample. Separately, the same data were catalogued under a study of human thymus T cells. The second study, in turn, reports: In Finland, the donors were immunologically healthy infants who were having open corrective cardiac surgery for congenital heart defects. The thymus tissue came from surgical resects taken out during corrective cardiac surgery. Both the thymic and the peripheral blood repertoires appeared to show biased V and J gene segment usage. The related research reported highly overlapping thymic TCR repertoires among unrelated individuals. TCR alpha and beta repertoires from roughly 8 infant thymus samples and a few related peripheral blood samples were characterized in the study. The cohort included six male and two female infants, with donor ages spanning 7 to 244 days. Thymocytes were released mechanically from tissue and stored at -70 °C as pellets of roughly 8.5-32 million cells. A QIAsymphony instrument was used to extract genomic DNA from the frozen cell pellets. TCRB and TCRAD loci were amplified from a standardized quantity of quality-controlled genomic DNA using the immunoSEQ multiplex PCR assay. Amplicons spanned the V(D)J region at a length sufficient to cover the CDR3 and identify V and J genes. Through the commercial immunoSEQ service, the amplicons were sequenced on an Illumina platform. Corrections for primer bias and sequencing errors followed previously described methods, while TCRAD and TCRB definitions were based on the IMGT database. The repertoires were analysed using immunoSEQ Analyzer 3.0 and VDJTools for basic statistics, V/J segment usage, diversity estimates, rarefaction and pairwise overlap. Diversity was estimated using the Chao1, ChaoE, Efron-Thisted, Shannon and inverse Simpson indices, and was also estimated on datasets down-sampled to the size of the smallest sample. Repertoire overlap was assessed by strict matching of CDR3 nucleotide sequence, V gene and J gene, and clustering was done by Jaccard-based multidimensional scaling. Thymus samples yielded on average approximately 800,000 unique TCRB clonotypes, compared with 80,000 to 95,000 from blood samples.

This TCR was recovered from a boy younger than two with a congenital heart defect. Donor details come from another sample of the same person, matched by shared clones. Input material: thymocytes. Recombination connected TRBV6-5 to TRBJ1-5; the D gene identity is not certain. The encoded CDR3 is CASRPLGEQPQHF. The base sequence is TGTGCCAGCAGGCCCCTCGGGGAGCAGCCCCAGCATTTT.